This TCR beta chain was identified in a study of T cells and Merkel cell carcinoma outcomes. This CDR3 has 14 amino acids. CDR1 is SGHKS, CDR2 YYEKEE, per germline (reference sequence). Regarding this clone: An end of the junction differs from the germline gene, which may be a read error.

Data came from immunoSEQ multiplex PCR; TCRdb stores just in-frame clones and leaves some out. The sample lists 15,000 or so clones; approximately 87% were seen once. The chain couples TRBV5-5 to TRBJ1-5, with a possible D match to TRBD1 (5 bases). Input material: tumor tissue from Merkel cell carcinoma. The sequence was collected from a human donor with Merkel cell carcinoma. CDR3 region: CASSLSGGNQPQHF. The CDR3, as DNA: TGTGCCAGCAGCTTGTCGGGGGGGAATCAGCCGCAGCATTTT.